The following is a TCR beta chain sequence with its context. The antigen remains unidentified. From germline, CDR1 is LNHDA and CDR2 SQIVND (reference sequence). CDR3 size: 22 residues. J was trimmed by 0 bases and V by 0 bases; bases with no gene match: 21. Positively selected for CCR7, the CD45RO-negative cells used as naive CD8 cells excluded terminally differentiated effector memory CD45RA+ cells. The test was conducted at deep level. Several immunoSEQ plates held equal portions of the genomic DNA taken from each subset. When replicate PCRs were run on sorted subsets, they used around 200 ng DNA, roughly 30,000 T cell genomes. Sequencing was performed with immunoSEQ multiplex PCR; in TCRdb, only in-frame clones are kept and a portion is missing. The sample includes more than 2 million clones, around 96% seen only once; the top ten take roughly 1%. These data originate in a study of shared clonotypes between healthy human individuals. Findings and caveats of the study: Clonotype sharing levels among donors were expected to vary with sequencing depth.

The sequenced material came from naive CD8+ T cells sorted from blood. This chain uses TRBV19 with TRBJ1-1, with TRBD1 identical over 8 bases. The receptor comes from a young man in good health. DNA for the CDR3: TGTGCCAGTAGTATAGATCTGGAAACTTTCAGGACAGGGTCCACCATGAACACTGAAGCTTTCTTT. It specifies CASSIDLETFRTGSTMNTEAFF.